The 16 T cell receptor beta chains below were found in one sample sequenced in a study of shared clonotypes between healthy human individuals. Naive CD8 cells were CD45RO-negative, positively selected for CCR7, excluding terminally differentiated effector memory CD45RA+ cells. TCRdb keeps only in-frame clones here, not all; method: immunoSEQ multiplex PCR. The sample shows about 1.9 million clones, around 95% of them seen only once. Sequencing was done on a sample of naive CD8+ T cells from PBMCs. Every receptor here comes from a young man in good health. Some clones in this sample may be carry-over from other donors' samples.

The rearrangement joins TRBV7-7 to TRBJ2-1, with TRBD2 matching over 12 bases. The CDR3 totals 14 residues. V lost 5 bases to trimming and J lost 8 bases; unmatched junction nucleotides: 4. The germline V gene has CDR1 SSHAT and CDR2 FNYEAQ (reference sequence). In DNA form, the CDR3 reads TGTGCCAGCAGCGCCCGACTAGCGGGGGATGAGCAGTTCTTC. Translating gives CASSARLAGDEQFF.

Remarks on this clone: This specimen includes other DNA sequences encoding the same CDR3. The chain combines TRBV5-6 with TRBJ1-1; no reliable D call. V lost 1 base to trimming and J lost 1 base, with 11 bases between them. CDR3 length: 15 amino acids. The germline gives CDR1 SGHDT, CDR2 YYEEEE. The CDR3 region is CASSLNRGWNTEAFF. Written as DNA, the CDR3 is TGTGCCAGCAGCTTGAATAGAGGCTGGAACACTGAAGCTTTCTTT.

The rearrangement joins TRBV5-6 to TRBJ2-1; D is perhaps TRBD2 (5 bases). V lost 4 bases and J 1 base, leaving 9 bases between the germline ends. CDR1 and CDR2 (germline): SGHDT, YYEEEE. The CDR3 has 14 amino acids. Written as DNA, the CDR3 is TGTGCCAGCAGCATTAGCGTTTCCTACAATGAGCAGTTCTTC. Residues: CASSISVSYNEQFF.

Written as DNA, the CDR3 is TGTGCCATCAGCGTTGGACACGCCGCCTACGAGCAGTACTTC. Amino acids: CAISVGHAAYEQYF. The genes are TRBV10-3 and TRBJ2-7; D possibly corresponds to TRBD1 (5 bases). Germline V gene data show CDR1 as ENHRY and CDR2 as SYGVKD. The length of the CDR3 is 14 residues. V lost 6 bases, J lost 2 bases, and 14 bases lay in between.

V and J are TRBV30 and TRBJ2-7; D remains unclear. The CDR3 is 16 amino acids. Between the trimmed V and J ends, which lost 6 bases and 1 base, there was a span of 22 bases. From germline, CDR1 is GTSNPN and CDR2 SVGIG (reference sequence). The CDR3 reads CACDPGSVAHSYEQYF. The CDR3 DNA is TGTGCCTGCGATCCGGGCTCGGTCGCACATTCCTACGAGCAGTACTTC. Drawing the rest from reference TRBV30 and TRBJ2-7, the complete variable domain is SQTIHQWPATLVQPVGSPLSLECTVEGTSNPNLYWYRQAAGRGLQLLFYSVGIGQISSEVPQNLSASRPQDRQFILSSKKLLLSDSGFYLCACDPGSVAHSYEQYFGPGTRLTVT.

The V call is TRBV9, the J call TRBJ1-2, with D possibly TRBD1 on 5 matching bases. V was shortened by 4 bases and J by 3 bases, with 7 bases between the two germline ends. Germline V gene sequence: CDR1 SGDLS, CDR2 YYNGEE. This CDR3 is built from 12 residues. CDR3 amino acids: CASSRRDYGYTF. The CDR3, as DNA: TGTGCCAGCAGCCGCAGGGACTATGGCTACACCTTC.

The chain uses TRBV28 and TRBJ2-7, with 9 bases that match TRBD1. Germline CDR1 and CDR2: MDHEN and SYDVKM. This CDR3 is 15 amino acids long. The junction had 8 bases not matched to a gene; V was cut back by 6 bases and J by 2 bases. The CDR3 here is CASRIRDRAAYEQYF. The CDR3 coding sequence is TGTGCCAGCAGAATCCGGGACAGGGCTGCCTACGAGCAGTACTTC.

The V and J genes are TRBV27 and TRBJ1-2; TRBD1 agrees at 7 bases. Germline trimming cut 5 bases from V and 3 bases from J; bases unmatched to any gene: 6. Germline loops: CDR1 MNHEY, CDR2 SMNVEV (reference sequence). The CDR3 spans 14 residues. The CDR3 DNA reads TGTGCCAGCAGTCCCAGGGGGGTTGACTATGGCTACACCTTC. Translated, it gives CASSPRGVDYGYTF.

A single count supports this clone. The chain uses TRBV4-1 and TRBJ2-5; D is uncertain. This CDR3 comprises 15 residues. V dropped 2 bases and J dropped 3 bases, with 13 bases sitting between them. Per the germline V gene, CDR1 is MGHRA and CDR2 is YSYEKL. As DNA, the CDR3 is TGCGCCAGCAGCCAATCCTTTAGGTCCAAAGAGACCCAGTACTTC. Its translation: CASSQSFRSKETQYF.

V and J are TRBV19 and TRBJ1-1; TRBD1 matches at 8 bases. V lost 1 base, J lost 1 base, and 8 bases stayed unmatched. The CDR3 is made up of 17 amino acids. Germline CDR1 and CDR2: LNHDA and SQIVND (reference sequence). In DNA, the CDR3 is TGTGCCAGTAGTATAGTATTAGGACAGGGAACGAACACTGAAGCTTTCTTT. Residues: CASSIVLGQGTNTEAFF. The variable domain in full, completed from reference TRBV19 and TRBJ1-1, reads DGGITQSPKYLFRKEGQNVTLSCEQNLNHDAMYWYRQDPGQGLRLIYYSQIVNDFQKGDIAEGYSVSREKKESFPLTVTSAQKNPTAFYLCASSIVLGQGTNTEAFFGQGTRLTVV.

The J gene is TRBJ1-3, the V gene TRBV7-2, with D unclear. The germline CDR1 and CDR2 sequences are SGHTA and FQGNSA. Trimming removed 6 bases from V and 1 base from J, with 10 bases in between. This CDR3 contains 14 residues. The CDR3 reads CASRIPGSGNTIYF. The DNA for the CDR3 is TGTGCCAGCAGAATACCAGGTTCTGGAAACACCATATATTTT.

V and J are TRBV4-2 and TRBJ1-1; maybe TRBD1 (6 bases). Trimming stripped 3 bases from V and 4 bases from J, with 9 bases between. CDR1 is LGHNA, CDR2 YNFKEQ, per germline. The CDR3 contains 13 residues. CDR3 DNA sequence: TGTGCCAGCAGCCACCGACAGGCCACTGAAGCTTTCTTT. Protein sequence: CASSHRQATEAFF.

This chain connects TRBV28 to TRBJ2-4; 9 bases fit TRBD2. V shed 5 bases and J 6 bases; nucleotides not matched to a gene: 11. Germline V gives CDR1 MDHEN, CDR2 SYDVKM. This CDR3 is 16 amino acids long. DNA for the CDR3: TGTGCCAGCAGTCCCCATGGGCGGGAGGGCCTAAACATTCAGTACTTC. This sequence encodes CASSPHGREGLNIQYF.

The chain uses TRBV9 and TRBJ2-1; the match to TRBD2 covers 13 bases. V lost 3 bases and J lost 0; bases outside the gene matches: 3. The germline gives CDR1 SGDLS, CDR2 YYNGEE. The CDR3 length is 17 residues. CDR3 protein: CASSEGLAGPSYNEQFF. CDR3 coding DNA: TGTGCCAGCAGCGAGGGACTAGCGGGACCCTCCTACAATGAGCAGTTCTTC.

The chain couples TRBV5-5 to TRBJ1-5; D is uncertain. This CDR3 comprises 13 residues. Germline lookup yields CDR1 SGHKS and CDR2 YYEKEE (reference sequence). Trimming removed 2 bases at V and 7 bases at J, with 10 bases between. For the CDR3, the DNA is TGTGCCAGCAGCTTAGTGGGAAAACAGCCCCAGCATTTT. Translating gives CASSLVGKQPQHF.

This clone was recorded once. The chain recombines TRBV30 with TRBJ1-1; the D is unclear. Germline V gene lookup returns CDR1 GTSNPN and CDR2 SVGIG (reference sequence). The length of the CDR3 is 12 residues. Deletions cut 1 base from V and 7 bases from J, with 10 bases between. This CDR3 is CAWSENDIEAFF. The CDR3 DNA sequence: TGTGCCTGGAGTGAAAATGATATTGAAGCTTTCTTT.